This TCR beta chain was observed in a study of technical replicates of blood from a few donors (dated by TCRdb to about 2017). The germline V gene gives CDR1 as SGHTS and CDR2 as YDEGEE. Cut back by 2 bases and 8 bases, the V and J ends lie 11 bases apart. From the cysteine through the phenylalanine, the CDR3 covers 13 amino acids. The kept DNA is CDR3 alone, 39 bases in frame from the first base. Libraries were constructed by the immunoSEQ multiplex PCR assay. Held by TCRdb, this immuneACCESS table contains in-frame sequences only and omits some clones. Under half of the omission traces to an unresolved V gene where checked; the cause of the rest is unknown. In all, the sample holds approximately 73,000 clones, and 85% to 95% of those were seen once. The ten largest clonotypes hold 0.37% of the sample. To note about this clone: There is no known antigen for this receptor. No per-base quality is available; no much larger clone lies one base away.

Sequenced material: T cells isolated from PBMCs. Recombination joined TRBV5-8 with TRBJ1-5; TRBD1 is perhaps the D gene, given 6 matching bases. The clonotype was recovered from a human donor in good health. The CDR3 protein is CASSFSGVEPQHF. The sequence in DNA is TGTGCCAGCAGCTTCTCAGGGGTAGAGCCCCAGCATTTT.